The rows below give T cell receptor beta chains drawn from one sample of a study of PD-L1 blockade in urothelial cancer. The repertoire was sequenced with immunoSEQ multiplex PCR; TCRdb's copy has only in-frame clones and lacks some. The sample lists about 74,000 clones, around 90% seen once, with 4.5% to 5% in the top ten. Sequenced material: PBMCs, taken around atezolizumab (anti-PD-L1) treatment. Source of these receptors: a man between 65 and 85 years old with urothelial cancer. The CDR3 runs from the conserved cysteine through the conserved F or W. Fields, in order: V gene, J gene, clone size, D gene, CDR3 DNA, CDR3 protein. A D gene is named only where the DNA matches it firmly. Clone size, where shown, is once, few, many, or a class for clones that have expanded.

>TRBV7-8|TRBJ2-7|.|.
TGTGCCAGCAGCTCCGACACTACCTCGGGACTCCTCAACGAGCAGTACTTC
CASSSDTTSGLLNEQYF
>TRBV10-2|TRBJ2-3|.|TRBD2
TGCGCCAGCAGTGATGAGCGGGAGGGGACAGATACGCAGTATTTT
CASSDEREGTDTQYF
>TRBV5-6|TRBJ2-5|.|TRBD1
TGTGCCAGCAGCTTGGCCGACAGGGACCAAGAGACCCAGTACTTC
CASSLADRDQETQYF
>TRBV10-2|TRBJ1-5|few|.
TGCGCCAGCAGTGAGTCGGAGTCCAATCAGCCCCAGCATTTT
CASSESESNQPQHF
>TRBV18|TRBJ2-1|.|TRBD2
TGTGCCAGCTCACCACCGGGACTAGCGGGAGGGGTCTACTACAATGAGCAGTTCTTC
CASSPPGLAGGVYYNEQFF
>TRBV19|TRBJ1-5|.|.
TGTGCCAGTACCTCGGTTAGCAATCAGCCCCAGCATTTT
CASTSVSNQPQHF
>TRBV19|TRBJ2-1|.|TRBD2
TGTGCCAGTAGTACCTCAGCTAGCGGGGTTTACAATGAGCAGTTCTTC
CASSTSASGVYNEQFF
>TRBV7-3|TRBJ1-1|.|TRBD1
TGTGCCAGCAGCTTGGACAGGGAGGCTGAAGCTTTCTTT
CASSLDREAEAFF
>TRBV29-1|TRBJ1-2|.|.
TGCAGCGTTTCCATTCCAGGCTCCTATGGCTACACCTTC
CSVSIPGSYGYTF
>TRBV4-2|TRBJ2-1|.|TRBD2
TGTGCCAGCAGCCAGGGGGGGACGGCCCTAAGGGAAAACAATGAGCAGTTCTTC
CASSQGGTALRENNEQFF
>TRBV7-7|TRBJ2-5|.|.
TGTGCCAGCAGCCAGACAGGAAGGCAAGAGACCCAGTACTTC
CASSQTGRQETQYF
>TRBV15|TRBJ2-4|once|.
TGTGCCACCAGCAGAGATGACTTTACAGCCAAAAACATTCAGTACTTC
CATSRDDFTAKNIQYF
>TRBV19|TRBJ2-1|.|TRBD2
TGTGCCAGTCGTCCGCCCCCTAGCGGGTACAATGAGCAGTTCTTC
CASRPPPSGYNEQFF
>TRBV4-2|TRBJ2-3|.|TRBD2
TGTGCCAGCAGCCAAGACCAGACTAGCGGCTTCACAGATACGCAGTATTTT
CASSQDQTSGFTDTQYF
>TRBV13|TRBJ2-5|.|.
TGTGCCAGCAGCTTAGAGCTAGCAGCAAAAGAGACCCAGTACTTC
CASSLELAAKETQYF
>TRBV27|TRBJ1-2|.|.
TGTGCCAGCAGTTGGGCGGGGGCGGGTGATGGCTACACCTTC
CASSWAGAGDGYTF
>TRBV19|TRBJ2-6|.|.
TGTGCCAGTATCGACCCGGACAGAAAGGGGCTCTCTGGGGCCAACGTCCTGACTTTC
CASIDPDRKGLSGANVLTF
>TRBV5-1|TRBJ2-1|.|TRBD2
TGCGCCAGCAGCTTTACTAGCGGGAGCTCCTACAATGAGCAGTTCTTC
CASSFTSGSSYNEQFF
>TRBV7-2|TRBJ2-2|.|TRBD2
TGTGCCAGCAGCTTAGTGAGCGGGAGGGTTAGCACCGGGGAGCTGTTTTTT
CASSLVSGRVSTGELFF
>TRBV10-2|TRBJ2-5|.|.
TGCGCCAGCAGAGAGGACAGAACCCAAGAGACCCAGTACTTC
CASREDRTQETQYF
>TRBV29-1|TRBJ2-7|.|.
TGCAGCGGTCGGGGTCGGATCTACGAGCAGTACTTC
CSGRGRIYEQYF
>TRBV5-6|TRBJ2-2|.|TRBD2
TGTGCCAGCAGCAGACTAGCGGGAGGGCCGACCGGGGAGCTGTTTTTT
CASSRLAGGPTGELFF
>TRBV9|TRBJ2-1|.|.
TGTGCCAGCAGCGTAGAAGTCGAGGACTACTCCTACAATGAGCAGTTCTTC
CASSVEVEDYSYNEQFF
>TRBV5-1|TRBJ2-7|.|.
TGCGCCAGCAGCTTGCTGACAGCCGACGAGCAGTACTTC
CASSLLTADEQYF
>TRBV6-5|TRBJ2-7|.|TRBD1
TGTGCCAGCAGTACACCGGGACAGGGGAACTACGAGCAGTACTTC
CASSTPGQGNYEQYF
>TRBV4-1|TRBJ2-4|.|TRBD1
TGCGCCAGCAGCCAAGGGACAGGGACCCGCGGCATTCAGTACTTC
CASSQGTGTRGIQYF
>TRBV28|TRBJ2-6|.|.
TGTGCCAGCAGCCCGGACTGGGCCAACGTCCTGACTTTC
CASSPDWANVLTF
>TRBV7-9|TRBJ1-2|.|.
TGTGCCAGCAGCTTAGAGTGGACGGGAGGCTACACCTTC
CASSLEWTGGYTF
>TRBV6-6|TRBJ1-2|.|TRBD1
TGTGCCAGCAGTAACCAGGGGGCGGTCTATGGCTACACCTTC
CASSNQGAVYGYTF
>TRBV7-9|TRBJ2-7|.|.
TGTGCCAGCACACTTCAGGGTGAGGAGCAGTACTTC
CASTLQGEEQYF